One and the same sample provided the 18 T cell receptor beta chains below, sequenced in a study of shared clonotypes between healthy human individuals. TCRdb keeps only in-frame clones here, not all; method: immunoSEQ multiplex PCR. The sample contains more than 400,000 clones, 95% to 97% of which appear only once. The sample comprised naive CD4+ T cells sorted from blood. The subset here: CD45RA+ positively selected. These receptors were collected from a woman between 25 and 40 years old in good health.

This clone was seen once. The genes are TRBV6-1 and TRBJ2-7; 12 nucleotides align to TRBD2. From germline, CDR1 is MNHNS and CDR2 SASEGT. The CDR3 loop spans 17 amino acids. Trimming at V came to 4 bases and at J to 7 bases, leaving 14 bases not matched to a gene. The CDR3 DNA reads TGTGCCAGCAGTGCCCGGACTAGCGGGAACTCACGGGGGGAGCAGTACTTC. Its protein product is CASSARTSGNSRGEQYF.

The gene calls are TRBV5-1 and TRBJ2-7; tentatively, D is TRBD1 (6 bases). Between the trimmed V and J ends, which lost 2 bases and 2 bases, there was a span of 20 bases. This CDR3 region has 17 residues. Germline assignment: CDR1 SGHRS and CDR2 YFSETQ. The DNA for the CDR3 is TGCGCCAGCAGCTTAGCCAGCGCCGGGACAAAACCCTACGAGCAGTACTTC. This codes for CASSLASAGTKPYEQYF. Filled out from reference TRBV5-1 and TRBJ2-7, the complete variable domain reads KAGVTQTPRYLIKTRGQQVTLSCSPISGHRSVSWYQQTPGQGLQFLFEYFSETQRNKGNFPGRFSGRQFSNSRSEMNVSTLELGDSALYLCASSLASAGTKPYEQYFGPGTRLTVT.

The chain recombines TRBV7-9 with TRBJ2-7; 9 positions agree with TRBD2. The trim removed 3 bases at V and 6 bases at J, leaving 6 bases unmatched. CDR1 is SEHNR, CDR2 FQNEAQ, per germline (reference sequence). The length of the CDR3 is 14 residues. The CDR3: CASSFSGTSREQYF. In DNA form, the CDR3 reads TGTGCCAGCAGCTTTTCCGGGACTAGCCGCGAGCAGTACTTC. The complete variable domain, with remaining parts taken from reference TRBV7-9 and TRBJ2-7, reads DTGVSQNPRHKITKRGQNVTFRCDPISEHNRLYWYRQTLGQGPEFLTYFQNEAQLEKSRLLSDRFSAERPKGSFSTLEIQRTEQGDSAMYLCASSFSGTSREQYFGPGTRLTVT.

This clone has a single count. The chain couples TRBV10-2 to TRBJ1-6; 7 bases map to TRBD1. This CDR3 has 12 amino acids. CDR1 and CDR2 from the germline V gene are WSHSY and SAAADI. Trimming at V came to 6 bases and at J to 7 bases, leaving 0 bases not matched to a gene. The CDR3 nucleotides are TGCGCCAGCAGGACAGGGAATTCACCCCTCCACTTT. This gives the protein CASRTGNSPLHF.

This sequence joins TRBV7-2 and TRBJ2-6; no firm D call. V lost 7 bases and J lost 1, with 11 bases in between. The germline V gene encodes CDR1 SGHTA and CDR2 FQGNSA. The CDR3 is 15 amino acids. For the CDR3, the DNA is TGTGCCAGCACCCGGTCGGTTTCTGGGGCCAACGTCCTGACTTTC. It encodes CASTRSVSGANVLTF.

DNA of the CDR3: TGTGCCAGCAGCCGGACTAGCGGGAGTGTGAATGAGCAGTTCTTC. Residues: CASSRTSGSVNEQFF. V usage is TRBV27 and J usage is TRBJ2-1; the match to TRBD2 covers 13 bases. The CDR3 runs to 15 residues. V lost 6 bases to trimming and J lost 7 bases; unmatched junction nucleotides: 6. The germline gives CDR1 MNHEY, CDR2 SMNVEV (reference sequence).

This chain links TRBV7-3 with TRBJ2-5; TRBD2 might be the D (6 bases). Germline-derived CDR1 and CDR2 are SGHTA and FQGTGA. V was shortened by 5 bases and J by 1 base, with 8 bases between the two germline ends. The CDR3 length is 13 residues. The CDR3 sequence: CASSTTSQETQYF. CDR3 DNA: TGTGCCAGCAGCACGACTAGCCAAGAGACCCAGTACTTC.

The chain employs TRBV6-6 and TRBJ2-7; the match to TRBD2 covers 11 bases. V shed 0 bases, J shed 2 bases, and the junction held 3 bases outside the gene matches. This CDR3 has 16 amino acids. Germline CDR1 and CDR2: MNHNY and SVGAGI (reference sequence). CDR3 nucleotide sequence: TGTGCCAGCAGTTACTCTGGGACTAGCGGACCCTACGAGCAGTACTTC. It translates to CASSYSGTSGPYEQYF.

The rearrangement uses TRBV19 and TRBJ2-7; D may correspond to TRBD1 or TRBD2 (5 bases each). The CDR3 has 14 amino acids. V lost 2 bases and J 4 bases, leaving 12 bases between the germline ends. Germline V gene data show CDR1 as LNHDA and CDR2 as SQIVND (reference sequence). CDR3 region: CASSITGTTYEQYF. The CDR3 DNA reads as TGTGCCAGTAGTATAACCGGGACGACTTACGAGCAGTACTTC.

This chain joins TRBV19 and TRBJ2-5, with a weak D call TRBD1 (7 bases). The CDR3 is 14 amino acids. Trimming left V 4 bases short and J 5 bases short, with 14 bases between. Germline V gene data show CDR1 as LNHDA and CDR2 as SQIVND (reference sequence). CDR3 sequence reads: CASSKMAGGETQYF. For the CDR3, the DNA is TGTGCCAGTAGTAAGATGGCAGGGGGGGAGACCCAGTACTTC.

Turning to this clone: Within the sample, other DNA sequences also encode this same CDR3. The V call is TRBV7-9, the J call TRBJ1-4, with D possibly being TRBD1 (5 bases). The CDR3 length is 13 residues. V lost 1 base, J lost 8 bases, and 8 bases lay in between. Germline CDR1 SEHNR, CDR2 FQNEAQ (reference sequence). The CDR3 spells CASSLVEGEKLFF. CDR3 nucleotide sequence: TGTGCCAGCAGCTTAGTTGAGGGGGAAAAACTGTTTTTT. Based on the CDR3 plus reference TRBV7-9 and TRBJ1-4, the full variable domain is DTGVSQNPRHKITKRGQNVTFRCDPISEHNRLYWYRQTLGQGPEFLTYFQNEAQLEKSRLLSDRFSAERPKGSFSTLEIQRTEQGDSAMYLCASSLVEGEKLFFGSGTQLSVL.

The V call is TRBV28, the J call TRBJ1-4; 7 nucleotides match TRBD1. Germline assignment: CDR1 MDHEN and CDR2 SYDVKM. Unmatched junction bases numbered 4, after V lost 6 bases and J lost 0 bases. The CDR3 has 15 residues. DNA for the CDR3: TGTGCCAGCAGGACAGGGATAGCAACTAATGAAAAACTGTTTTTT. Translation gives CASRTGIATNEKLFF.

Concerning this clone itself: Other DNA sequences in the sample encode the same CDR3. This rearrangement joins TRBV7-2 to TRBJ1-5, with a weak D call TRBD1 (5 bases). CDR1 is SGHTA and CDR2 is FQGNSA in the germline V gene. The ends were cut back, 3 bases at V and 2 bases at J, with 11 bases in the middle. This CDR3 is 15 amino acids long. Here the CDR3 reads CASSLQGVGNQPQHF. CDR3 DNA: TGTGCCAGCAGCTTGCAGGGTGTTGGCAATCAGCCCCAGCATTTT.

CDR3 loop: CASSRAMASGSVETQYF. CDR3 nucleotide sequence: TGTGCCAGTAGTAGAGCGATGGCTAGCGGGAGCGTAGAGACCCAGTACTTC. This chain connects TRBV19 to TRBJ2-5, with 10 bases fitting TRBD2. Losses at the gene ends were 4 bases for V and 4 bases for J; bases not matched to a gene: 12. The CDR3 has 17 residues. In germline, CDR1 is LNHDA, CDR2 SQIVND (reference sequence).

This rearrangement joins TRBV6-6 to TRBJ2-5; 9 nucleotides agree with TRBD2. This CDR3 region has 16 residues. After removal of 6 bases from V and 2 bases from J, the junction contained 10 bases not matched to a gene. CDR1 is MNHNY, CDR2 SVGAGI, per germline (reference sequence). The CDR3 region has the DNA TGTGCCAGCAGACGACGGGTAACTAGCGGGCAAGAGACCCAGTACTTC. This codes for CASRRRVTSGQETQYF.

Only one count was recorded for this clone. The chain links TRBV4-1 to TRBJ2-1; 8 nucleotides line up with TRBD2. Germline CDR1 MGHRA, CDR2 YSYEKL. V was clipped by 0 bases and J by 6 bases; unmatched bases: 10. The CDR3 totals 17 residues. CDR3 coding DNA: TGCGCCAGCAGCCAAGAAAGGAGGACTAGCTCGGGCAATGAGCAGTTCTTC. It specifies CASSQERRTSSGNEQFF.

This chain connects TRBV11-2 to TRBJ2-7, with unresolved D. The germline V gene has CDR1 SGHAT and CDR2 FQNNGV. Trimming cost V 0 bases and J 0 bases, with 12 bases left between them. This CDR3 region has 16 residues. For the CDR3, the DNA is TGTGCCAGCAGCTTAGAATTGGGAAGTTACTCCTACGAGCAGTACTTC. Its translation: CASSLELGSYSYEQYF.

The rearrangement links TRBV4-1 to TRBJ2-5; possibly TRBD1 or TRBD2 for D (5 bases each). The CDR3 length is 12 residues. V was shortened by 4 bases and J by 5 bases, with 8 bases between the two germline ends. CDR1 is MGHRA and CDR2 is YSYEKL in the germline V gene. The CDR3 is CASSRDGETQYF. CDR3 DNA: TGCGCCAGCAGCCGGGACGGGGAGACCCAGTACTTC.